This TCR beta chain was recovered during a study of sequential checkpoint blockade in melanoma. Study information: Each arm's sequence ended with maintenance nivolumab.

Treatment meaning: randomized to nivolumab then ipilimumab (arm A) or the reverse (arm B). Generated by immunoSEQ multiplex PCR, the TCRdb table keeps only in-frame clones and is missing some. The sample has under 20,000 clones; 72% are singletons. The CDR3 totals 15 residues. CDR1 is WNHNN and CDR2 is SYGVQD in the germline V gene (reference sequence). With 0 bases removed from V and 3 bases from J, the gap between germline ends came to 10 bases. The rearrangement links TRBV10-1 to TRBJ2-3; D not certain. This clonotype was sampled from a human donor with melanoma. The material sequenced was CD8+ T cells sorted from blood (inferred from file names), taken from a patient given nivolumab and ipilimumab in sequence. The CDR3 DNA sequence: TGCGCCAGCAGTGAGTCGGCTGCACTAACAGATACGCAGTATTTT. Protein: CASSESAALTDTQYF.